This entry lists 10 T cell receptor beta chains sequenced from one sample in a study of blood T cells in healthy people across ages. The authors ran a second PCR of roughly 7 to 11 cycles using a sample-barcoded 5' primer and a J-beta primer mix. TCRdb reprocessed the 5' RACE reads with MiXCR, giving one entry per CDR3 protein. The table lists 750,000 to 950,000 distinct CDR3 sequences, about 48% of them singletons. Sequenced material: blood. These receptors came from a man older than 75 in good health.

The V gene is TRBV20-1, the J gene TRBJ2-5; TRBD2 matches at 10 bases. The germline CDR1 and CDR2 sequences are DFQATT and SNEGSKA (reference sequence). The CDR3 length is 19 residues. V gave up 0 bases and J gave up 2 bases; unmatched junction bases: 15. CDR3 coding DNA: TGCAGTGCTAGAGATTCGCTAGCGGGGGTTCTAGACCCGCAAGAGACCCAGTACTTC. Its translation: CSARDSLAGVLDPQETQYF.

The chain links TRBV20-1 to TRBJ2-7; 8 nucleotides agree with TRBD1. Germline lookup yields CDR1 DFQATT and CDR2 SNEGSKA (reference sequence). The CDR3 runs to 14 residues. V lost 6 bases, J lost 4 bases, and 11 bases stayed unmatched. Here the CDR3 DNA reads TGCAGTGCCCCTCTCCGGACAGGGCTTTACGAGCAGTACTTC. Its translation: CSAPLRTGLYEQYF.

This clonotype was seen a handful of times. The CDR3 is CASSQAPSGAYNEQFF. In nucleotides, the CDR3 is TGTGCCAGCAGCCAAGCTCCCAGCGGGGCCTACAATGAGCAGTTCTTC. This chain uses TRBV3-1 with TRBJ2-1; 7 bases are shared with TRBD2. The CDR3 has 16 residues. Unmatched junction bases numbered 5, after V lost 1 base and J lost 2 bases. The germline CDR1 and CDR2 sequences are LGHDT and YNNKEL (reference sequence).

The V call is TRBV20-1, the J call TRBJ1-5; D call uncertain. Germline CDR1 reads DFQATT; CDR2 reads SNEGSKA (reference sequence). This CDR3 spans 15 amino acids. V lost 0 bases and J 1 base, leaving 10 bases between the germline ends. The CDR3 loop is CSARDEGRSNQPQHF. Written as DNA, the CDR3 is TGCAGTGCTAGAGACGAGGGTAGAAGCAATCAGCCCCAGCATTTT.

The rearrangement links TRBV6-5 to TRBJ2-7; a possible D gene is TRBD2 (6 bases). This CDR3 spans 16 amino acids. The germline CDR1 and CDR2 sequences are MNHEY and SVGAGI. Trimming shortened V by 4 bases and J by 7 bases, and 23 bases separated the two germline ends. CDR3 loop: CASSSPGTLSPGEQYF. The CDR3 DNA reads as TGTGCCAGCAGTTCCCCCGGGACTCTCTCCCCCGGTGAGCAGTACTTC.

This clonotype was seen many times. The chain has TRBV2 and TRBJ2-3, with 7 bases matching TRBD2. V trimming: 2 bases; J trimming: 4 bases; junction bases outside the gene matches: 6. Germline V lookup: CDR1 SNHLY, CDR2 FYNNEI. CDR3 length: 15 amino acids. The CDR3 spells CASSEILSGADTQYF. CDR3 DNA sequence: TGTGCCAGCAGTGAAATTCTAAGCGGGGCAGATACGCAGTATTTT.

The chain combines TRBV7-3 with TRBJ1-4, with D hard to call. CDR1 and CDR2 (germline): SGHTA, FQGTGA. The CDR3 covers 13 residues. The V gene lost 5 bases and the J gene lost 3 bases, with 7 bases spanning the gap. In DNA form, the CDR3 reads TGTGCCAGCAGCAAAGGTTCTAATGAAAAACTGTTTTTT. It codes for CASSKGSNEKLFF.

The gene calls are TRBV3-1 and TRBJ2-7, with 11 bases lining up with TRBD2. Losses at the gene ends were 3 bases for V and 3 bases for J; bases not matched to a gene: 4. The CDR3 totals 15 residues. The germline gives CDR1 LGHDT, CDR2 YNNKEL (reference sequence). Written as DNA, the CDR3 is TGTGCCAGCAGCCAGGGACTAGCGGAGTTCTACGAGCAGTACTTC. Amino acid sequence: CASSQGLAEFYEQYF.

The chain joins TRBV9 to TRBJ1-5; D unresolved. Trimming removed 0 bases at V and 3 bases at J, with 13 bases between. CDR1 is SGDLS and CDR2 is YYNGEE in the germline V gene. The CDR3 loop spans 16 amino acids. This chain's CDR3 is CASSVGPAATNQPQHF. Written as DNA, the CDR3 is TGTGCCAGCAGCGTAGGCCCGGCAGCCACCAATCAGCCCCAGCATTTT.

The chain couples TRBV18 to TRBJ2-5; D is unclear. The end of the DNA fits TRBJ2-7 better, so the J call may be wrong. There are 13 residues in the CDR3. Germline V gives CDR1 KGHSH, CDR2 LQKENI. The CDR3 DNA sequence: TGTGCCAGCTCAAAGCAGGCTGAGTACGAGCAGTACTTC. It translates to CASSKQAEYEQYF.